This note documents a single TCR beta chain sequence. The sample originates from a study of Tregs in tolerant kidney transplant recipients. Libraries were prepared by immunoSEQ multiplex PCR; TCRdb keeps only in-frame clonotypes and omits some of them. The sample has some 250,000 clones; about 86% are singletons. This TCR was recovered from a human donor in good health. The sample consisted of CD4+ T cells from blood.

CDR3: CASSGALNAYNEQFF. CDR3 DNA sequence: TGTGCCAGCAGTGGAGCGCTGAATGCCTACAATGAGCAGTTCTTC. This rearrangement joins TRBV6-1 to TRBJ2-1; D is undetermined. Trimming cost V 4 bases and J 2 bases, with 12 bases left between them. Germline V gene sequence: CDR1 MNHNS, CDR2 SASEGT. The CDR3 runs to 15 residues.